This T cell receptor (beta chain) was obtained from a study of blood T cell repertoires in COVID-19. Some clones are missing from TCRdb's copy, which holds only in-frame ones; the method was immunoSEQ multiplex PCR. The profile covers about 180,000 clones, with 86% appearing a single time and roughly 2.8% taken by the ten largest. The CDR3 covers 13 residues. Per the germline V gene, CDR1 is SGHAT and CDR2 is FQNNGV. Trimming pared 6 bases from V and 1 base from J, leaving 9 bases between. The clonotype was recovered from a woman aged 25-40 years with active or convalescent COVID-19. The chain has TRBV11-2 and TRBJ1-2; the D is unclear. The sequencing input was peripheral blood. In DNA, the CDR3 is TGTGCCAGCAGGGCGGCCAGTAACTATGGCTACACCTTC. As protein: CASRAASNYGYTF.